The 4 T cell receptor beta chains presented below share a single source sample, sequenced in a study of brain T cells in children with intractable seizures. The table came from immunoSEQ multiplex PCR; TCRdb's copy has only in-frame clones and leaves some out. The sample includes 110,000 or so clones, around 94% seen only once; the top ten take under 4.5%. The starting material was peripheral blood, obtained at surgery. The receptor set was obtained from a boy younger than two with hemimegalencephaly and intractable seizures.

The rearrangement joins TRBV5-1 to TRBJ2-2, with 8 positions matching TRBD1. Trimming cost V 7 bases and J 3 bases; bases outside gene matches: 5. CDR3 length: 14 residues. Germline-derived CDR1 and CDR2 are SGHRS and YFSETQ. CDR3 bases: TGCGCCAGCGACAGGACAGGGCACACCGGGGAGCTGTTTTTT. Translating gives CASDRTGHTGELFF.

This clone was seen more than once but under ten times. The chain links TRBV7-8 to TRBJ2-7; D remains unclear. Trimming took 7 bases from V and 3 from J, leaving 10 bases between them. The germline gives CDR1 SGHVS, CDR2 FQNEAQ. This CDR3 has 12 residues. CDR3 sequence reads: CASTVTSYEQYF. For the CDR3, the DNA is TGTGCCAGCACCGTGACGAGCTACGAGCAGTACTTC.

This rearrangement joins TRBV2 to TRBJ2-1; D is undetermined. V was cut by 6 bases and J by 0 bases, with 9 bases left in between. This CDR3 contains 14 residues. Germline V gene data show CDR1 as SNHLY and CDR2 as FYNNEI. CDR3 nucleotide sequence: TGTGCCAGCAGGGATCCGAGCTCCTACAATGAGCAGTTCTTC. Its translation: CASRDPSSYNEQFF.

This clone has just a few counts. V usage is TRBV5-1 and J usage is TRBJ2-2, with D perhaps given as TRBD1 or TRBD2 (5 bases each). The CDR3 has 13 amino acids. CDR1 and CDR2 from the germline V gene are SGHRS and YFSETQ. Trimming left V 5 bases short and J 6 bases short, with 11 bases between. The CDR3 region has the DNA TGCGCCAGCAGGGGGGTAGGCGCCGGGGAGCTGTTTTTT. Translation: CASRGVGAGELFF.